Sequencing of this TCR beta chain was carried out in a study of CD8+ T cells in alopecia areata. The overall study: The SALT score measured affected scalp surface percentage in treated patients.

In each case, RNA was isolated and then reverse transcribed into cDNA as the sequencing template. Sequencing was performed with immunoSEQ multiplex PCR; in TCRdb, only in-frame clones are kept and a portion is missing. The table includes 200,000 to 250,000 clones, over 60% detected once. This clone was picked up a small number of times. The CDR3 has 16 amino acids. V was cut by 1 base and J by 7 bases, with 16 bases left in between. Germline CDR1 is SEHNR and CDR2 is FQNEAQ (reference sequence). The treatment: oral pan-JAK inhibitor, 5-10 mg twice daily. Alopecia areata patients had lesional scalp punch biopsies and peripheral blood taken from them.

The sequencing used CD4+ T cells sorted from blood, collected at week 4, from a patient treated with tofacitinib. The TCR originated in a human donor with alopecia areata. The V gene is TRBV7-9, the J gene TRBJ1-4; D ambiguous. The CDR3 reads CASSLERGLVGEKLFF. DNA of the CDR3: TGTGCCAGCAGCTTAGAGCGCGGACTGGTCGGTGAAAAACTGTTTTTT. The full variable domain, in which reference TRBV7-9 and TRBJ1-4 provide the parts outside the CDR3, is DTGVSQNPRHKITKRGQNVTFRCDPISEHNRLYWYRQTLGQGPEFLTYFQNEAQLEKSRLLSDRFSAERPKGSFSTLEIQRTEQGDSAMYLCASSLERGLVGEKLFFGSGTQLSVL.